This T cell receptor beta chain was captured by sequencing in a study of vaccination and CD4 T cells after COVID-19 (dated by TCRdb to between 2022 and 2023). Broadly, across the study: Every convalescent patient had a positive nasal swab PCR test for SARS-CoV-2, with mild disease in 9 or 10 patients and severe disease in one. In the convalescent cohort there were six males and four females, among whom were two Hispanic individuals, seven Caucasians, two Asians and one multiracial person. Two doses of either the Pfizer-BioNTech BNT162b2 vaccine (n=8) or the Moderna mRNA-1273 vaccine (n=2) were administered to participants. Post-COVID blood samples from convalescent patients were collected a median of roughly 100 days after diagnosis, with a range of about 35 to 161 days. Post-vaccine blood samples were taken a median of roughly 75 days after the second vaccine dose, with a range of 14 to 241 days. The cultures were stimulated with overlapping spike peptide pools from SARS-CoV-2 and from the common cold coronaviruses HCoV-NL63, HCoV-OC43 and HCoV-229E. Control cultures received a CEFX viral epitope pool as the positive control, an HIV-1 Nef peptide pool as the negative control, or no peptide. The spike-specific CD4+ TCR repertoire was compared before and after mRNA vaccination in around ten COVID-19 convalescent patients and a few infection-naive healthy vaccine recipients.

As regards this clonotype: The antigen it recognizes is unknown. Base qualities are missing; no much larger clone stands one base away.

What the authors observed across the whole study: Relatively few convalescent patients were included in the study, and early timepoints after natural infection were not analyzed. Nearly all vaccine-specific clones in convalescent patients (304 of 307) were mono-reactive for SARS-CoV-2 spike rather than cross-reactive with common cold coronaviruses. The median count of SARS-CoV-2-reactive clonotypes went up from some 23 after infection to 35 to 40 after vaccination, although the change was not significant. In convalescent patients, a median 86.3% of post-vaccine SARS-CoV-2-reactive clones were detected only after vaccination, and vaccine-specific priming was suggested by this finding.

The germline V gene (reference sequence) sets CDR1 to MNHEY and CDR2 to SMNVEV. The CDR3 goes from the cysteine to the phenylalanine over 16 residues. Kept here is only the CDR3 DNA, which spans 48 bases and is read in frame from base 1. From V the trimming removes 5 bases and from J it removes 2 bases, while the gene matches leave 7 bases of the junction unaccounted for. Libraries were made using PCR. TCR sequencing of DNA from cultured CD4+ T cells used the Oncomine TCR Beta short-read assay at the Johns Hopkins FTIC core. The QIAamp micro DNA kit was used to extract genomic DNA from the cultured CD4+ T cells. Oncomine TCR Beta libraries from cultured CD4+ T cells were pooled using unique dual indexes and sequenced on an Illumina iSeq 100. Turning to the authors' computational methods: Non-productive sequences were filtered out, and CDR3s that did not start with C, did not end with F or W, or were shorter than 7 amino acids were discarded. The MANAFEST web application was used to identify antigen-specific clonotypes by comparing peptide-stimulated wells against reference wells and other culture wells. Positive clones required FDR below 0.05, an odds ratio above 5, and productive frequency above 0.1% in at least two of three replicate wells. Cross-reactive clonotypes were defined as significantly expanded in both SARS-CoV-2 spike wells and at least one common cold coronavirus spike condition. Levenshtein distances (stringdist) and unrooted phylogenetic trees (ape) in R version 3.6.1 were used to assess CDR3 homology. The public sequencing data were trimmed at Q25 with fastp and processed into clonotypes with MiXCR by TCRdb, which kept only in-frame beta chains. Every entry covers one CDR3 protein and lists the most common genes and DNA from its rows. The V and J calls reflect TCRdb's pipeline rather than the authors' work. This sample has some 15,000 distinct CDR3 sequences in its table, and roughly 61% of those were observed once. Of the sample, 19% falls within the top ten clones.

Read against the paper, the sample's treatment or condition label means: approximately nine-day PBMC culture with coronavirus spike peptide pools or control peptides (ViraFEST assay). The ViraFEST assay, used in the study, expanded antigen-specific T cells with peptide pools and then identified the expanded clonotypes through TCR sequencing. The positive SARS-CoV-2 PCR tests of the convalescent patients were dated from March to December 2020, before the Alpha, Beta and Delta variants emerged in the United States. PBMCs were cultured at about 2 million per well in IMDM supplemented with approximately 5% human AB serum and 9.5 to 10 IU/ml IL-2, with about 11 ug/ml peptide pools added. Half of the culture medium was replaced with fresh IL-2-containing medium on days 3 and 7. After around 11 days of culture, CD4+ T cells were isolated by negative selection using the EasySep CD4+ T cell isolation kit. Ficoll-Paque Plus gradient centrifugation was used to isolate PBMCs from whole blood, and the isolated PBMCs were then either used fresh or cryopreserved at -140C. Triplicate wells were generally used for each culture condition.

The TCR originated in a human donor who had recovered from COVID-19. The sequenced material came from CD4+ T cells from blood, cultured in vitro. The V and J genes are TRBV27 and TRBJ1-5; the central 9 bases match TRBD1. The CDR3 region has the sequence CASSIQGASGNQPQHF. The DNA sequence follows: TGTGCCAGCAGTATACAGGGGGCTTCGGGCAATCAGCCCCAGCATTTT.